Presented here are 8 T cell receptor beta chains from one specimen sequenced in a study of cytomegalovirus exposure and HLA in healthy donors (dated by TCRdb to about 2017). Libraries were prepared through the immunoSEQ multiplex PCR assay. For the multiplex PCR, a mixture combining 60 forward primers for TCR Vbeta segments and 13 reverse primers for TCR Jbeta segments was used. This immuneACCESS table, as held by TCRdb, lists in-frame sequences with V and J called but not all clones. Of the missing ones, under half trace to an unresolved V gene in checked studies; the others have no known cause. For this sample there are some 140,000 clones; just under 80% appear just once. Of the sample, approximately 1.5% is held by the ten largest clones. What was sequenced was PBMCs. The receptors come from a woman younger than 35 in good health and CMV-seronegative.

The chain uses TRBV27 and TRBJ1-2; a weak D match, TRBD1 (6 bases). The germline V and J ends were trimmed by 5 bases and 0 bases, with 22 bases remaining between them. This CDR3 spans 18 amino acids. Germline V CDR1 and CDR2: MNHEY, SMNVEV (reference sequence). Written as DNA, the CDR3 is TGTGCCAGCAGTCGAACAGGGACGGGTGGGTTAGCTAACTATGGCTACACCTTC. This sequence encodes CASSRTGTGGLANYGYTF.

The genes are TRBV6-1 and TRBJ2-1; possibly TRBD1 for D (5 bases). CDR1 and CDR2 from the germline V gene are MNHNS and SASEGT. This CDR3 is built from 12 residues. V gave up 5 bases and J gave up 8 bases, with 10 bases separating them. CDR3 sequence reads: CASSHETDEQFF. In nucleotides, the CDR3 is TGTGCCAGCAGTCATGAGACAGATGAGCAGTTCTTC.

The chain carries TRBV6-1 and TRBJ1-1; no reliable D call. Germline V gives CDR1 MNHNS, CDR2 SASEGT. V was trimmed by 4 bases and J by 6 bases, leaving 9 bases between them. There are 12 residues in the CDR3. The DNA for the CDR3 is TGTGCCAGCAGTGTAAGAGGTCCTGAAGCTTTCTTT. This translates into CASSVRGPEAFF.

The CDR3 reads CASSPGGQFRAFF. The CDR3 DNA sequence: TGTGCCAGCAGCCCGGGGGGGCAGTTTCGAGCTTTCTTT. The chain carries TRBV5-6 and TRBJ1-1; the D gene is possibly TRBD1 (6 bases). Germline V CDR1 and CDR2: SGHDT, YYEEEE. V shed 4 bases and J shed 10 bases, with 17 bases lying between them. This CDR3 comprises 13 residues.

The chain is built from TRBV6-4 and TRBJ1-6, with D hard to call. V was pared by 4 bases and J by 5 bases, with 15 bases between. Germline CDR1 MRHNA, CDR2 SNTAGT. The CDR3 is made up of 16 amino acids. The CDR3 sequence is CASSAGYGENNSPLHF. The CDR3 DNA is TGTGCCAGCAGTGCAGGATACGGGGAAAATAATTCACCCCTCCACTTT.

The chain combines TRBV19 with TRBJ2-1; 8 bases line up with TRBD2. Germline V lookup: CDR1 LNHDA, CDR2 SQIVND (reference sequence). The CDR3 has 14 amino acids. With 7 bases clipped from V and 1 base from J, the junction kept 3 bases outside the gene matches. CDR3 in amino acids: CASKKRESYNEQFF. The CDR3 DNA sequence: TGTGCCAGTAAAAAGCGGGAGTCCTACAATGAGCAGTTCTTC.

CDR3 region: CAWSGSGSETQYF. CDR3 in DNA: TGTGCCTGGAGCGGGAGTGGATCGGAGACCCAGTACTTC. V gene TRBV30 combines with J gene TRBJ2-5, with D possibly TRBD2 on 6 matching bases. Deletions cut 3 bases from V and 5 bases from J, with 13 bases between. This CDR3 is 13 amino acids long. The germline V gene encodes CDR1 GTSNPN and CDR2 SVGIG (reference sequence).

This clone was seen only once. This CDR3 reads CASSAYSGNEQFF. The CDR3 bases are TGTGCCAGCAGTGCTTATTCAGGGAATGAGCAGTTCTTC. The rearrangement joins TRBV6-5 to TRBJ2-1; tentatively, D is TRBD1 (5 bases). The CDR3 runs 13 residues. The V end was cut by 5 bases, the J end by 7 bases, with 12 bases between. CDR1 is MNHEY and CDR2 is SVGAGI in the germline V gene.